The rows below give T cell receptor beta chains drawn from one sample of a study of vaccination and CD4 T cells after COVID-19. Their target antigens are unknown. TCRdb passed the PCR reads through MiXCR, listing each CDR3 protein once. The sample records more than 15,000 distinct CDR3 sequences, approximately 45% being singletons. The material sequenced was CD4+ T cells from blood, cultured in vitro, taken before SARS-CoV-2 vaccination. The receptor source for this set is a human donor who had recovered from COVID-19. Each CDR3 is given with its conserved first and last residue. The D gene is left open where the match is weak. Clone size is shown for a subset of rows, as once, few, many or a class of expanded clone.

.,TRBJ1-6,TRBV7-9,TRBD1,CASSRDAGGGSPLHF,TGTGCCAGCAGCCGTGACGCAGGGGGTGGTTCACCCCTCCACTTT
.,TRBJ2-7,TRBV11-3,.,CASSLELRSYEQYF,TGTGCCAGCAGTTTGGAGCTTCGATCGTACGAGCAGTACTTC
once,TRBJ2-1,TRBV7-9,.,CASSLVEGNEQFF,TGTGCCAGCAGCTTAGTAGAGGGTAATGAGCAGTTCTTC
.,TRBJ2-1,TRBV24-1,TRBD2,CATSDFSAGSSYNEQFF,TGTGCCACCAGTGATTTTTCAGCGGGGAGCTCCTACAATGAGCAGTTCTTC
.,TRBJ2-5,TRBV27,TRBD1,CASSGTGMNQETQYF,TGTGCCAGTTCCGGGACAGGGATGAACCAAGAGACCCAGTACTTC
few,TRBJ2-5,TRBV5-1,TRBD1,CASSWTGEETQYF,TGCGCCAGCAGCTGGACAGGCGAAGAGACCCAGTACTTC
.,TRBJ1-5,TRBV4-2,.,CASSPLTGQSNQPQHF,TGTGCCAGCAGTCCTCTCACCGGACAGAGCAATCAGCCCCAGCATTTT
few,TRBJ1-5,TRBV7-2,.,CASSPTHSNQPQHF,TGTGCCAGCAGCCCAACCCATAGCAATCAGCCCCAGCATTTT
.,TRBJ1-2,TRBV7-2,.,CASSFGAGRNYGYTF,TGTGCCAGCAGCTTTGGGGCAGGACGTAACTATGGCTACACCTTC
.,TRBJ2-3,TRBV6-2/TRBV6-3,.,CASRHLSLGERTDTQYF,TGTGCCAGCAGACATCTATCCCTTGGGGAGAGGACAGATACGCAGTATTTT
few,TRBJ1-2,TRBV6-5,.,CASSSNRILGYTF,TGTGCCAGCAGTTCCAATCGGATTTTGGGCTACACCTTC
.,TRBJ1-1,TRBV15,.,CAASSGGAEAFF,TGTGCCGCCAGCAGCGGGGGGGCTGAAGCTTTCTTT
.,TRBJ2-5,TRBV11-3,.,CASSSIGQMYQETQYF,TGTGCCAGCAGCTCGATAGGACAGATGTACCAAGAGACCCAGTACTTC
.,TRBJ1-2,TRBV6-1,TRBD1,CASNAGTGGAYGYTF,TGTGCCAGCAACGCCGGGACAGGGGGAGCCTATGGCTACACCTTC
few,TRBJ1-5,TRBV19,TRBD1,CASSTGDSAVQRPQHF,TGTGCCAGTAGCACCGGGGACAGCGCCGTTCAAAGGCCCCAGCATTTT
.,TRBJ1-6,TRBV6-1,.,CASSDGWGGDGSPLHF,TGTGCCAGCAGTGATGGCTGGGGAGGGGATGGTTCACCCCTCCACTTT
.,TRBJ1-5,TRBV19,.,CASSTLGANQPQHF,TGTGCCAGTAGTACCTTGGGGGCAAATCAGCCCCAGCATTTT
.,TRBJ2-3,TRBV24-1,TRBD2,CATSDRTSGTTDTQYF,TGTGCCACCAGTGATCGGACTAGCGGGACGACAGATACGCAGTATTTT
.,TRBJ1-1,TRBV5-6,.,CASSLARWGTEAFF,TGTGCCAGCAGCTTGGCTCGGTGGGGGACTGAAGCTTTCTTT
few,TRBJ2-4,TRBV20-1,TRBD1,CSARDKKGQGGNIQYF,TGCAGTGCTAGAGATAAAAAGGGACAGGGAGGGAACATTCAGTACTTC
.,TRBJ2-2,TRBV4-1,.,CASSRGVGNTGELFF,TGCGCCAGCAGCCGAGGAGTAGGGAACACCGGGGAGCTGTTTTTT
.,TRBJ2-5,TRBV18,.,CASSPGGRPETQYF,TGTGCCAGCTCACCCGGAGGGAGACCGGAGACCCAGTACTTC
few,TRBJ1-6,TRBV30,.,CAWSPGNGFNSPLHF,TGTGCCTGGAGTCCCGGGAACGGATTTAATTCACCCCTCCACTTT
once,TRBJ1-5,TRBV4-1,.,CASSQEASAQGYSNQPQHF,TGCGCCAGCAGCCAAGAGGCCTCCGCACAGGGTTATAGCAATCAGCCCCAGCATTTT
.,TRBJ2-3,TRBV6-1,.,CASRLGLNTDTQYF,TGTGCCAGCAGACTAGGACTAAACACAGATACGCAGTATTTT
.,TRBJ2-1,TRBV7-6,.,CASSLVMDGLSSYNEQFF,TGTGCCAGCAGCTTAGTAATGGACGGCCTAAGCTCCTACAATGAGCAGTTCTTC
few,TRBJ1-6,TRBV6-1,.,CASNPGPKNSPLHF,TGTGCCAGCAATCCGGGACCGAAGAATTCACCCCTCCACTTT
.,TRBJ2-7,TRBV7-2,TRBD2,CASSPTSGGGRHEQYF,TGTGCCAGCAGTCCGACTAGCGGGGGGGGGCGGCACGAGCAGTACTTC
.,TRBJ2-7,TRBV10-3,TRBD1,CAISESGQGRAEQYF,TGTGCCATCAGTGAGTCGGGACAGGGCCGGGCCGAGCAGTACTTC
few,TRBJ2-3,TRBV7-2,TRBD2,CASSRTSGGAEGTQYF,TGTGCCAGCAGCCGTACTAGCGGGGGGGCTGAGGGTACGCAGTATTTT
.,TRBJ1-1,TRBV6-2/TRBV6-3,.,CASSSSSGNKAFF,TGTGCCAGCAGTTCCTCATCGGGGAATAAAGCTTTCTTT
.,TRBJ1-2,TRBV19,.,CASSIERGEYGYTF,TGTGCCAGTAGTATAGAGCGAGGGGAGTATGGCTACACCTTC
.,TRBJ1-5,TRBV4-3,TRBD1,CASSSGQGAGQPQHF,TGCGCCAGCAGTAGTGGACAGGGGGCTGGTCAGCCCCAGCATTTT
few,TRBJ1-5,TRBV27,.,CASSSTGKEDPQHF,TGTGCCAGCAGTTCTACAGGGAAAGAGGATCCCCAGCATTTT
once,TRBJ1-5,TRBV12-3/TRBV12-4,.,CASSHGPSHSNQPQHF,TGTGCCAGCAGTCACGGACCGTCCCATAGCAATCAGCCCCAGCATTTT
.,TRBJ2-1,TRBV24-1,TRBD1,CATSDPTGVRYNEQFF,TGTGCCACCAGTGACCCTACAGGGGTCAGGTACAATGAGCAGTTCTTC
few,TRBJ2-7,TRBV20-1,.,CSASPDSYEQYF,TGCAGTGCTAGTCCTGACTCCTACGAGCAGTACTTC
.,TRBJ1-2,TRBV4-3,.,CASSQEQRGFDGYTF,TGCGCCAGCAGCCAAGAGCAACGGGGTTTCGATGGCTACACCTTC
few,TRBJ2-7,TRBV6-2/TRBV6-3,.,CASSYPEGESYEQYF,TGTGCCAGCAGTTACCCCGAGGGTGAATCCTACGAGCAGTACTTC
.,TRBJ2-1,TRBV20-1,.,CSASWVGVNNEQFF,TGCAGTGCTAGTTGGGTGGGGGTCAACAATGAGCAGTTCTTC
.,TRBJ1-2,TRBV10-3,TRBD1,CAISRTGGDYGYTF,TGTGCCATCAGCAGGACAGGGGGCGACTATGGCTACACCTTC
.,TRBJ2-7,TRBV6-1,TRBD1,CASSDKGDRVTYEQYF,TGTGCCAGCAGTGATAAGGGGGACAGGGTCACCTACGAGCAGTACTTC
.,TRBJ1-5,TRBV5-1,.,CASSLGGQHSNQPQHF,TGCGCCAGCAGCTTAGGTGGGCAGCATAGCAATCAGCCCCAGCATTTT
.,TRBJ1-5,TRBV2,.,CASRRDQPQHF,TGTGCCAGCAGAAGAGATCAGCCCCAGCATTTT
.,TRBJ2-3,TRBV19,.,CASSMGLSDTQYF,TGTGCCAGTAGTATGGGACTTTCAGATACGCAGTATTTT
few,TRBJ1-5,TRBV27,.,CASSLSGRFQIDQPQHF,TGTGCCAGCAGTTTATCCGGCCGGTTTCAGATCGATCAGCCCCAGCATTTT
.,TRBJ1-2,TRBV10-3,.,CAVSERVLDGYTF,TGTGCCGTCAGTGAAAGGGTATTAGATGGCTACACCTTC
few,TRBJ2-1,TRBV7-7,.,CASSPLASNEQFF,TGTGCCAGCAGCCCCCTGGCCTCCAATGAGCAGTTCTTC
.,TRBJ1-5,TRBV28,.,CASSLGGLSNQPQHF,TGTGCCAGCTCCCTCGGGGGGTTAAGCAATCAGCCCCAGCATTTT
.,TRBJ2-2,TRBV5-1,.,CASSPRESREAGELFF,TGCGCCAGCAGCCCACGTGAGTCCCGAGAAGCCGGGGAGCTGTTTTTT
.,TRBJ2-6,TRBV11-3,.,CASSFNRASGANVLTF,TGTGCCAGCAGTTTCAACAGGGCCTCTGGGGCCAACGTCCTGACTTTC
.,TRBJ2-2,TRBV7-3,TRBD2,CASSLGLAGVTGELFF,TGTGCCAGCAGCTTAGGGCTAGCGGGAGTAACCGGGGAGCTGTTTTTT
few,TRBJ2-3,TRBV6-1,TRBD1,CASTKTGLYKDTQYF,TGTGCCAGCACCAAGACAGGGCTTTATAAAGATACGCAGTATTTT
.,TRBJ2-3,TRBV11-3,TRBD2,CASSPIQGLAGRDTQYF,TGTGCCAGCAGCCCTATTCAAGGACTAGCGGGGAGGGATACGCAGTATTTT
few,TRBJ1-1,TRBV27,TRBD1,CASRTTGAPNTEAFF,TGTGCCAGTCGGACTACAGGGGCGCCGAACACTGAAGCTTTCTTT
.,TRBJ2-2,TRBV11-2,.,CASSLDRGSGELFF,TGTGCCAGCAGCTTAGATCGTGGGTCCGGGGAGCTGTTTTTT